The 29 T cell receptor beta chains presented below share a single source sample, sequenced in a study of blood T cell repertoires in COVID-19. The repertoire was sequenced with immunoSEQ multiplex PCR; TCRdb's copy has only in-frame clones and lacks some. The data contain fewer than 20,000 clones, 90% to 95% of them singletons. Material: peripheral blood. All receptors derive from a human donor in a cohort sampled during active COVID-19.

V and J are TRBV7-2 and TRBJ1-2, with 8 positions matching TRBD1. Germline loops: CDR1 SGHTA, CDR2 FQGNSA. V was clipped by 3 bases and J by 8 bases; unmatched bases: 5. The CDR3 length is 13 residues. DNA for the CDR3: TGTGCCAGCAGCTTGCAGGGGGCCGGGGGCTACACCTTC. This codes for CASSLQGAGGYTF.

The chain is built from TRBV15 and TRBJ2-6, with TRBD1 identical over 7 bases. The J segment lost 1 base and the V segment lost 3 bases, leaving 9 bases of the junction unmatched. The germline gives CDR1 LNHNV, CDR2 YYDKDF (reference sequence). The CDR3 contains 18 residues. The CDR3 protein is CATSSSGQAFSGANVLTF. In nucleotides, the CDR3 is TGTGCCACCAGCAGCTCCGGACAGGCATTTTCTGGGGCCAACGTCCTGACTTTC.

J is TRBJ2-3 and V is TRBV7-9, with a possible D match to TRBD1 (6 bases). V dropped 5 bases and J dropped 0 bases, with 15 bases sitting between them. CDR3 size: 16 residues. CDR1 is SEHNR, CDR2 FQNEAQ, per germline (reference sequence). This CDR3 reads CASSRFRQASTDTQYF. In DNA, the CDR3 is TGTGCCAGCAGCCGATTCAGACAGGCGAGCACAGATACGCAGTATTTT.

This clone has only one observation. The chain couples TRBV7-2 to TRBJ1-5; 9 bases fit TRBD1. Trimming at V came to 4 bases and at J to 7 bases, leaving 5 bases not matched to a gene. In germline, CDR1 is SGHTA, CDR2 FQGNSA. The CDR3 is 14 residues long. CDR3 DNA sequence: TGTGCCAGCAGCTCCGGACAGGGGAAGCAGCCCCAGCATTTT. Its translation: CASSSGQGKQPQHF.

This clone has a single count. The chain carries TRBV29-1 and TRBJ1-2; D gene uncertain. Between the trimmed V and J ends, which lost 3 bases and 4 bases, there was a span of 12 bases. Germline values: CDR1 SQVTM, CDR2 ANQGSEA. The CDR3 has 13 amino acids. CDR3 nucleotide sequence: TGCAGCGTTGAGACGGGGAGCGTCTATGGCTACACCTTC. Its translation: CSVETGSVYGYTF. The full variable domain, rest sourced from reference TRBV29-1 and TRBJ1-2, is SAVISQKPSRDICQRGTSLTIQCQVDSQVTMMFWYRQQPGQSLTLIATANQGSEATYESGFVIDKFPISRPNLTFSTLTVSNMSPEDSSIYLCSVETGSVYGYTFGSGTRLTVV.

This chain uses TRBV5-1 with TRBJ1-2, with D possibly matching TRBD1 (5 bases). The CDR3 covers 13 residues. The V and J ends lost 3 bases and 8 bases respectively, with 14 bases between them. Germline CDR1 is SGHRS and CDR2 is YFSETQ. CDR3 loop: CASSSGLAGGYTF. CDR3 coding DNA: TGCGCCAGCAGCTCGGGACTAGCGGGAGGCTACACCTTC.

This chain joins TRBV4-2 and TRBJ2-7; 15 positions match TRBD2. Germline assignment: CDR1 LGHNA and CDR2 YNFKEQ. The ends lost 4 bases at V and 3 bases at J; junction bases unmatched: 10. The CDR3 has 18 amino acids. This CDR3 is CASSRTGTSGGKNYEQYF. DNA of the CDR3: TGTGCCAGCAGCCGAACCGGGACTAGCGGGGGGAAGAACTACGAGCAGTACTTC.

This rearrangement joins TRBV15 to TRBJ2-5, with 8 bases aligning to TRBD2. The germline V gene has CDR1 LNHNV and CDR2 YYDKDF (reference sequence). V trimming: 6 bases; J trimming: 5 bases; junction bases outside the gene matches: 11. The CDR3 runs 15 residues. CDR3 in DNA: TGTGCCACCAGAAGCACCCAGCGGGAGTTGGAGACCCAGTACTTC. Its protein is CATRSTQRELETQYF.

The V and J genes are TRBV6-2 or TRBV6-3 and TRBJ1-4; no definite D call. Trimming cost V 2 bases and J 8 bases, with 12 bases left between them. The CDR3 loop spans 14 amino acids. In germline, CDR1 is MNHEY, CDR2 SVGEGT. The CDR3 nucleotides are TGTGCCAGCAGTTACCTGCCTATGGAGGAAAAACTGTTTTTT. This translates into CASSYLPMEEKLFF.

J is TRBJ1-1 and V is TRBV11-2; D unclear. V shed 1 base and J shed 0 bases, with 9 bases lying between them. This CDR3 has 15 amino acids. The V gene's germline CDR1 is SGHAT and CDR2 FQNNGV. The CDR3 reads CASSLVAGLNTEAFF. CDR3 bases: TGTGCCAGCAGCTTAGTCGCAGGTTTGAACACTGAAGCTTTCTTT.

V usage is TRBV4-3 and J usage is TRBJ2-7; a possible D gene is TRBD1 (6 bases). Trimming pared 0 bases from V and 3 bases from J, leaving 6 bases between. Germline CDR1 and CDR2: LGHNA and YSLEER. The CDR3 is made up of 13 amino acids. CDR3 in DNA: TGCGCCAGCAGCCAAGAACAGGGCTACGAGCAGTACTTC. It translates to CASSQEQGYEQYF.

This rearrangement joins TRBV27 to TRBJ2-1, with 9 bases that match TRBD2. V was pared by 0 bases and J by 4 bases, with 4 bases of the junction left unmatched. Per the germline V gene, CDR1 is MNHEY and CDR2 is SMNVEV (reference sequence). There are 16 residues in the CDR3. In nucleotides, the CDR3 is TGTGCCAGCAGTTTATCGGGGACTAGCCTTTACAATGAGCAGTTCTTC. Amino acid sequence: CASSLSGTSLYNEQFF.

The chain is built from TRBV2 and TRBJ1-6; D is undetermined. This CDR3 is 14 amino acids long. The V gene's germline CDR1 is SNHLY and CDR2 FYNNEI. V lost 2 bases, J lost 10 bases, and 12 bases lay in between. CDR3 in amino acids: CASSEQVVGSPLHF. In nucleotides, the CDR3 is TGTGCCAGCAGTGAACAGGTTGTTGGGTCACCCCTCCACTTT.

The gene calls are TRBV5-1 and TRBJ2-5, with 9 bases matching TRBD2. Trimming cost V 5 bases and J 7 bases; bases outside gene matches: 12. CDR1 and CDR2 (germline): SGHRS, YFSETQ. The length of the CDR3 is 15 residues. The CDR3 sequence: CASRSSSGAMGTQYF. The CDR3 DNA reads as TGCGCCAGCAGGTCATCTAGCGGGGCTATGGGGACCCAGTACTTC.

In DNA, the CDR3 is TGCAGCGTAAGGACAGGAGCTGATGAGCAGTTCTTC. It encodes CSVRTGADEQFF. This rearrangement joins TRBV29-1 to TRBJ2-1; 7 nucleotides align to TRBD1. The V and J ends lost 6 bases and 8 bases, in that order; junction bases with no gene match: 7. CDR1 SQVTM and CDR2 ANQGSEA come from the germline V gene. The CDR3 loop spans 12 amino acids.

Worth noting for this clone: A read error may produce the germline difference seen at one junction end. The chain employs TRBV3-1 (or the pseudogene TRBV3-2) and TRBJ2-7; possible D gene TRBD2, 6 bases. This CDR3 spans 12 amino acids. Germline V gene sequence: CDR1 LGHDT, CDR2 YNNKEL (reference sequence). CDR3 nucleotide sequence: TGTGCCAGCAGCCAAGGGGGGGACCTTCTGAGATTC. Amino acids: CASSQGGDLLRF.

The V call is TRBV2, the J call TRBJ1-2; D call uncertain. The V gene lost 5 bases and the J gene lost 8 bases, with 12 bases spanning the gap. Germline V CDR1 and CDR2: SNHLY, FYNNEI. The CDR3 sequence is 12 residues long. CDR3 sequence (DNA): TGTGCCAGCAGTCCTGAGTCTAGGGGCTACACCTTC. This gives the protein CASSPESRGYTF.

This chain connects TRBV5-1 to TRBJ2-3; D is possibly TRBD1 (5 bases). The germline V and J ends were trimmed by 0 bases and 0 bases, with 14 bases remaining between them. The CDR3 totals 17 residues. CDR1 SGHRS and CDR2 YFSETQ come from the germline V gene. The CDR3 region has the DNA TGCGCCAGCAGCTTGGGGGGCGCTGGGGCTAGCACAGATACGCAGTATTTT. This sequence encodes CASSLGGAGASTDTQYF.

The chain links TRBV2 to TRBJ1-4, with 9 bases matching TRBD1. J lost 8 bases, V lost 6 bases, and 10 bases had no gene match. This CDR3 comprises 15 residues. The germline V gene has CDR1 SNHLY and CDR2 FYNNEI. The CDR3: CASRGTGTGREKLFF. The CDR3 DNA reads TGTGCCAGCAGGGGGACCGGGACAGGGCGCGAAAAACTGTTTTTT.

J is TRBJ2-1 and V is TRBV5-1, with D maybe TRBD2 (5 bases). V lost 0 bases, J lost 6 bases, and 10 bases lay in between. The CDR3 spans 14 residues. Germline lookup yields CDR1 SGHRS and CDR2 YFSETQ. The CDR3 sequence is CASSLALAANEQFF. In DNA, the CDR3 is TGCGCCAGCAGCTTGGCGCTAGCAGCCAATGAGCAGTTCTTC.

CDR3 sequence reads: CASSKQGEYGYTF. CDR3 nucleotides: TGTGCCAGCAGTAAACAGGGGGAATATGGCTACACCTTC. The rearrangement uses TRBV12-3 or TRBV12-4 and TRBJ1-2, with 8 bases matching TRBD1. The junction had 4 bases not matched to a gene; V was cut back by 5 bases and J by 5 bases. This CDR3 region has 13 residues.

The rearrangement links TRBV24-1 to TRBJ2-1, with TRBD1 matching over 7 bases. CDR1 KGHDR and CDR2 SFDVKD come from the germline V gene. CDR3 length equals 15 residues. With 3 bases clipped from V and 5 bases from J, the junction kept 6 bases outside the gene matches. CDR3 loop: CATSDPGQTDNEQFF. The CDR3 DNA sequence: TGTGCCACCAGTGATCCGGGACAGACAGACAATGAGCAGTTCTTC.

This clone was seen a single time. The V and J genes are TRBV29-1 and TRBJ1-2; 9 bases match TRBD1. J lost 4 bases, V lost 5 bases, and 11 bases had no gene match. The germline V gene encodes CDR1 SQVTM and CDR2 ANQGSEA. This CDR3 is 15 amino acids long. In nucleotides, the CDR3 is TGCAGCGTTCAAACGGACAGGGGCCGGACCTATGGCTACACCTTC. Its protein is CSVQTDRGRTYGYTF. The whole variable domain, remainder taken from reference TRBV29-1 and TRBJ1-2, is SAVISQKPSRDICQRGTSLTIQCQVDSQVTMMFWYRQQPGQSLTLIATANQGSEATYESGFVIDKFPISRPNLTFSTLTVSNMSPEDSSIYLCSVQTDRGRTYGYTFGSGTRLTVV.

This chain uses TRBV5-8 with TRBJ2-5; TRBD2 aligns across 15 bases. In germline, CDR1 is SGHTS, CDR2 YDEGEE. The CDR3 extends over 17 amino acids. J was trimmed by 4 bases and V by 4 bases; bases with no gene match: 8. The DNA for the CDR3 is TGTGCCAGCAGCCTAGGACTAGCGGGAGGGCCAGGAGAGACCCAGTACTTC. It yields the protein CASSLGLAGGPGETQYF. The full variable domain, completed using reference TRBV5-8 and TRBJ2-5, is EAGVTQSPTHLIKTRGQQATLRCSPISGHTSVYWYQQALGLGLQFLLWYDEGEERNRGNFPPRFSGRQFPNYSSELNVNALELEDSALYLCASSLGLAGGPGETQYFGPGTRLLVL.

The chain employs TRBV9 and TRBJ2-2, with 7 bases identical to TRBD1. V trimming: 3 bases; J trimming: 0 bases; junction bases outside the gene matches: 11. CDR1 is SGDLS and CDR2 is YYNGEE in the germline V gene. The CDR3 length is 18 residues. CDR3 in DNA: TGTGCCAGCAGCGCCCAGGTTCCGGGACAGACGAACACCGGGGAGCTGTTTTTT. This encodes CASSAQVPGQTNTGELFF. The variable domain in full, completed from reference TRBV9 and TRBJ2-2, reads DSGVTQTPKHLITATGQRVTLRCSPRSGDLSVYWYQQSLDQGLQFLIQYYNGEERAKGNILERFSAQQFPDLHSELNLSSLELGDSALYFCASSAQVPGQTNTGELFFGEGSRLTVL.

V and J are TRBV2 and TRBJ1-2, with D possibly matching TRBD1 (6 bases). The germline CDR1 and CDR2 sequences are SNHLY and FYNNEI. V lost 7 bases, J lost 5 bases, and 14 bases lay in between. The CDR3 is 13 residues long. The CDR3 protein is CASNRDLNYGYTF. The CDR3 DNA sequence: TGTGCCAGCAACAGGGATTTGAATTATGGCTACACCTTC.

CDR3 in amino acids: CASSLAGGPSDTQYF. The CDR3 bases are TGTGCCAGCAGCTTAGCGGGGGGGCCGTCCGATACGCAGTATTTT. The rearrangement uses TRBV5-6 and TRBJ2-3, with 10 nucleotides matching TRBD2. The length of the CDR3 is 15 residues. The germline CDR1 and CDR2 sequences are SGHDT and YYEEEE. V was pared by 2 bases and J by 6 bases, with 6 bases of the junction left unmatched.

The rearrangement uses TRBV11-3 and TRBJ2-1, with TRBD2 identical over 8 bases. V lost 5 bases to trimming and J lost 0 bases; unmatched junction nucleotides: 15. The germline V gene has CDR1 SGHNT and CDR2 YENEEA. The CDR3 is made up of 19 amino acids. The CDR3 nucleotides are TGTGCCAGCAGCCCTGGCTGGGTTAGCGGGATGAGCTCCTACAATGAGCAGTTCTTC. Translation gives CASSPGWVSGMSSYNEQFF.

The chain recombines TRBV15 with TRBJ1-5, with 8 bases that match TRBD1. Germline V CDR1 and CDR2: LNHNV, YYDKDF (reference sequence). The CDR3 sequence is 15 residues long. V was clipped by 3 bases and J by 7 bases; unmatched bases: 8. Written as DNA, the CDR3 is TGTGCCACCAGCAGTCCGGACAGGGAGAGGCAGCCCCAGCATTTT. It is translated as CATSSPDRERQPQHF.